Listed below are T cell receptor beta chains from one sample, sequenced in a study of radiation and T cells in renal cell carcinoma. Some clones are missing from TCRdb's copy, which holds only in-frame ones; the method was immunoSEQ multiplex PCR. The sample comprises about 130,000 clones, roughly 80% of which are singletons, and around 3% rests with the top ten. This sample comprised blood, obtained from a patient whose treatment included radiotherapy and nephrectomy. All receptors come from a woman aged 55 to 70 with renal cell carcinoma. Both conserved end residues are part of each CDR3. The order of the fields is J gene, V gene, clone size, D gene, CDR3 protein, CDR3 DNA. D genes are given only for firm matches. Clone sizes are given selectively: once, few, many, or a class where the clone is expanded.

>TRBJ2-5|TRBV5-1|NA|TRBD1
CASSSRGQSYQETQYF
TGCGCCAGCAGCTCCAGGGGGCAGTCTTACCAAGAGACCCAGTACTTC
>TRBJ1-2|TRBV28|NA|TRBD1
CASSSENRGTWSYGYTF
TGTGCCAGCAGTTCCGAAAACAGGGGCACCTGGTCCTATGGCTACACCTTC
>TRBJ2-1|TRBV19|NA|TRBD2
CASSTLLAGGEVSSYNEQFF
TGTGCCAGTAGTACCCTACTAGCGGGAGGGGAAGTTAGCTCCTACAATGAGCAGTTCTTC
>TRBJ2-1|TRBV9|NA|TRBD2
CASSVPSGRGGEQFF
TGTGCCAGCAGCGTACCTAGCGGGAGGGGAGGCGAGCAGTTCTTC
>TRBJ1-2|TRBV6-6|NA|NA
CASSFDSRNYGYTF
TGTGCCAGCAGCTTCGACAGTCGGAACTATGGCTACACCTTC
>TRBJ1-5|TRBV10-3|few|NA
CAISLEGNQPQHF
TGTGCCATCAGTTTGGAGGGCAATCAGCCCCAGCATTTT
>TRBJ1-4|TRBV30|once|NA
CAWRRGLNEKLFF
TGTGCCTGGAGGAGGGGCCTTAATGAAAAACTGTTTTTT
>TRBJ2-7|TRBV7-2|NA|NA
CASSPRGAEQYF
TGTGCCAGCAGCCCGCGGGGAGCCGAGCAGTACTTC
>TRBJ1-2|TRBV7-2|few|NA
CAIGGGTAYGYTF
TGTGCCATCGGCGGAGGTACGGCCTATGGCTACACCTTC
>TRBJ2-7|TRBV6-5|NA|TRBD1
CASTRGRGRREQYF
TGTGCCAGCACTCGGGGCAGGGGGCGTAGGGAGCAGTACTTC
>TRBJ1-2|TRBV2|NA|NA
CASGRDGILTNGYTF
TGTGCCAGCGGCCGGGACGGTATCCTTACTAATGGCTACACCTTC
>TRBJ2-2|TRBV28|NA|NA
CASSWGVNTGELFF
TGTGCCAGCAGTTGGGGGGTCAACACCGGGGAGCTGTTTTTT
>TRBJ2-3|TRBV7-8|NA|NA
CASSLAGRSTDTQYF
TGTGCCAGCAGCTTAGCGGGCAGAAGCACAGATACGCAGTATTTT
>TRBJ1-1|TRBV5-1|NA|NA
CASGGGTEAFF
TGCGCCAGCGGAGGAGGCACTGAAGCTTTCTTT
>TRBJ1-1|TRBV15|NA|TRBD1
CATSRGRWGHGQAAMNTEAFF
TGTGCCACCAGCAGAGGACGTTGGGGGCATGGACAGGCTGCCATGAACACTGAAGCTTTCTTT
>TRBJ2-7|TRBV6-5|NA|NA
CASSLNGGRYEQYF
TGTGCCAGCAGTTTAAATGGAGGCCGTTACGAGCAGTACTTC